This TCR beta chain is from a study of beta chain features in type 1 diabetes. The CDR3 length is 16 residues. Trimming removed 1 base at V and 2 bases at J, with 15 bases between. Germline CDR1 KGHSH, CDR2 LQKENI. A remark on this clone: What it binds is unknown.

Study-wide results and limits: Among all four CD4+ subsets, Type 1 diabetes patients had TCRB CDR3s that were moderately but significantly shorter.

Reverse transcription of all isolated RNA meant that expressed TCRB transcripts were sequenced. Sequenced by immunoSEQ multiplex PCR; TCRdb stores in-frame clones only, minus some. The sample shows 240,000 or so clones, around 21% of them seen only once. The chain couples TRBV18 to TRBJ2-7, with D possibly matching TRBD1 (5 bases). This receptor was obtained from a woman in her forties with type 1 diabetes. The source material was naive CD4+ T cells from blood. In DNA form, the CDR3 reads TGTGCCAGCTCACCACTGGAACGACAGACCACCTACGAGCAGTACTTC. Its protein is CASSPLERQTTYEQYF.